The rows below give T cell receptor beta chains drawn from one sample of a study of OX40 agonist ivuxolimab in advanced cancers. The table came from immunoSEQ multiplex PCR; TCRdb's copy has only in-frame clones and leaves some out. The repertoire holds around 12,000 clones, with more than 75% as singletons. The sample consisted of CD4+ or CD8+ T cells sorted from blood, taken in a trial of the OX40 agonist ivuxolimab. The receptors were gathered from an adult with an advanced solid tumor such as melanoma, head and neck, liver or kidney cancer. The CDR3 runs from the conserved cysteine through the conserved F or W. The D gene is left open where the match is weak. The size of a clone is reported for some rows only, either as once, few or many, or as a class for expanded clones.

v_gene	d_gene	j_gene	abundance	CDR3nt	CDR3aa
TRBV27	NA	TRBJ2-7	NA	TGTGCCAGCAGTGACCCCTCCGGCTCCTACGAGCAGTACTTC	CASSDPSGSYEQYF
TRBV2	NA	TRBJ1-2	NA	TGTGCCAGCATGGGGTATACAGAGTCGGATGGCTACACCTTC	CASMGYTESDGYTF
TRBV7-9	NA	TRBJ2-7	NA	TGTGCCAGCAGCTTAGGGGACTCCTACGAGCAGTACTTC	CASSLGDSYEQYF
TRBV7-2	NA	TRBJ1-2	NA	TGTGCCAGCAGCTTAGATAGGGAGGACTATGGCTACACCTTC	CASSLDREDYGYTF
TRBV6-5	NA	TRBJ1-2	few	TGTGCCAGCTCGTTCGGGGAAGGGGGCTATGGCTACACCTTC	CASSFGEGGYGYTF
TRBV7-9	NA	TRBJ2-1	few	TGTGCCAGCAGCTCCGACTCGCTTGAGCAGTTCTTC	CASSSDSLEQFF
TRBV19	TRBD1	TRBJ2-5	NA	TGTGCCAGTAGTACCCGCCGGGACAGGGAAGCCCAAGAGACCCAGTACTTC	CASSTRRDREAQETQYF
TRBV7-8	TRBD2	TRBJ2-1	NA	TGTGCCAGCAGCCCGCAACCGACTAGCCTGGAGTTCTTC	CASSPQPTSLEFF
TRBV7-6	NA	TRBJ2-6	NA	TGTGCCAGCAGCTTAGCAGGGGCTGGGGCCAACGTCCTGACTTTC	CASSLAGAGANVLTF
TRBV7-9	NA	TRBJ2-1	NA	TGTGCCAGCAGCCACGGGGGGCAATACAATGAGCAGTTCTTC	CASSHGGQYNEQFF
TRBV5-1	NA	TRBJ2-2	NA	TGCGCCAGCAGCAACGGACAGACGAACACCGGGGAGCTGTTTTTT	CASSNGQTNTGELFF
TRBV5-4	NA	TRBJ2-1	NA	TGTGCCAGCAGCCACAGCAGCTCCTACAATGAGCAGTTCTTC	CASSHSSSYNEQFF
TRBV11-2	NA	TRBJ2-7	few	TGTGCCAGCAGCTTAGGACAAGACTCCTACGAGCAGTACTTC	CASSLGQDSYEQYF
TRBV7-9	TRBD1	TRBJ1-2	NA	TGTGCCAGCAGCTTAGGACAGGGGGGCTATGGCTACACCTTC	CASSLGQGGYGYTF
TRBV13	NA	TRBJ2-7	NA	TGTGCCAGCAGCTTACGCGGGGTCCGCTCCTACGAGCAGTACTTC	CASSLRGVRSYEQYF
TRBV10-3	NA	TRBJ2-3	NA	TGTGCCATCAGGCAGGGCACAGATACGCAGTATTTT	CAIRQGTDTQYF
TRBV27	NA	TRBJ2-2	NA	TGTGCCAGCAGTACCACGGGTGTCGGCGGGGAGCTGTTTTTT	CASSTTGVGGELFF
TRBV7-2	NA	TRBJ1-2	once	TGTGCCGGCCAATCTGCAACTACAGGGTATGGCTACACCTTC	CAGQSATTGYGYTF
TRBV28	NA	TRBJ2-1	NA	TGTGCCAGCAGTTTAAGCCAGGCGTCATACAATGAGCAGTTCTTC	CASSLSQASYNEQFF
TRBV28	TRBD1	TRBJ1-2	NA	TGTGCCAGCAGTTTACCCCCGACAGGGCTAGCTAACTATGGCTACACCTTC	CASSLPPTGLANYGYTF
TRBV19	TRBD1	TRBJ1-5	NA	TGTGCCAGTAGTATGAACAGGGGTCAGCCCCAGCATTTT	CASSMNRGQPQHF
TRBV2	NA	TRBJ2-2	NA	TGTGCCAGCAGCGAGGGGACCGCCAACACCGGGGAGCTGTTTTTT	CASSEGTANTGELFF
TRBV29-1	TRBD1	TRBJ1-5	NA	TGCAGCGCGGGACAGGGGGCGAGTCAGCCCCAGCATTTT	CSAGQGASQPQHF
TRBV9	NA	TRBJ1-2	NA	TGTGCCAGCAGCGTCTCAGGTAGACTGCACTATGGCTACACCTTC	CASSVSGRLHYGYTF
TRBV7-9	TRBD1	TRBJ1-3	NA	TGTGCCAGCAGCCATACTGACAGGGTAGTTGGAAACACCATATATTTT	CASSHTDRVVGNTIYF
TRBV5-4	NA	TRBJ1-2	NA	TGTGCCAGCAGCTTGGAGGCTCGGGTGCTTGGCTACACCTTC	CASSLEARVLGYTF
TRBV28	NA	TRBJ2-7	NA	TGTGCCAGCAGTTTAAGGGTCGAGCAGTACTTC	CASSLRVEQYF
TRBV13	TRBD1	TRBJ2-7	NA	TGTGCCAGCAGCCTCCCGGGACAGACAGCCTACGAGCAGTACTTC	CASSLPGQTAYEQYF
TRBV1	NA	TRBJ2-2	NA	TGCACCAGCAGCCGCTCAGACACCGGGGAGCTGTTTTTT	CTSSRSDTGELFF
TRBV7-7	NA	TRBJ2-3	NA	TGTGCCAGCAGCTCGCAAACTGGAGATACGCAGTATTTT	CASSSQTGDTQYF
TRBV9	TRBD2	TRBJ2-5	NA	TGTGCCAGCAGCGTCGGCGGGGGGAACGGCCAGTACTTC	CASSVGGGNGQYF
TRBV10-3	TRBD1	TRBJ2-7	NA	TGTGCCATCAGTGAGCCCCGGACAGGGGGCTACGAGCAGTACTTC	CAISEPRTGGYEQYF
TRBV9	NA	TRBJ2-7	NA	TGTGCCAGCAGCGCTACAGGGTCCGGCTACGAGCAGTACTTC	CASSATGSGYEQYF
TRBV4-3	NA	TRBJ2-7	few	TGCGCCAGCAGCCAAGATGAGGGATCCTACGAGCAGTACTTC	CASSQDEGSYEQYF
TRBV27	NA	TRBJ2-1	NA	TGTGCCAGCAGTTTCGAAGGCAGGGCTAATGAGCAGTTCTTC	CASSFEGRANEQFF
TRBV5-8	TRBD1	TRBJ2-7	once	TGTGCCAGCAGCTTGGCGGACAGGGACTTAGTAGAGCAGTACTTC	CASSLADRDLVEQYF
TRBV29-1	NA	TRBJ2-5	NA	TGCAGCGTTGTACTCCCCCGGGAGACCCAGTACTTC	CSVVLPRETQYF
TRBV7-9	NA	TRBJ2-7	NA	TGTGCCAGCAGCTCGCCAGGGTCCTACGAGCAGTACTTC	CASSSPGSYEQYF
TRBV7-4	NA	TRBJ2-2	NA	TGTGCCAGCAGCTTATTAAACAGCAACACCGGGGAGCTGTTTTTT	CASSLLNSNTGELFF
TRBV4-1	NA	TRBJ2-3	NA	TGCGCCAGCAGCCGGATAGATGGAGATACGCAGTATTTT	CASSRIDGDTQYF
TRBV19	NA	TRBJ2-7	NA	TGTGCCAGTTGGGACGGGAGCCCGTACGAGCAGTACTTC	CASWDGSPYEQYF
TRBV11-3	NA	TRBJ2-3	NA	TGTGCCAGCAGCTTAGGAGGGGGGGTCACAGATACGCAGTATTTT	CASSLGGGVTDTQYF